This TCR beta chain was sequenced for a study of blood T cell repertoires in COVID-19 (TCRdb year 2020). For the wider study: The collaborator samples originated in the United States, Italy and Spain and spanned the acute and convalescent phases of COVID-19. The material from the prospective study consisted of cDNA or gDNA derived from T cells, B-cell-depleted T cells, or PBMCs. Deeply sampled blood TCRbeta repertoires from subjects exposed to, actively infected with, or recovered from COVID-19 were included in the dataset. A freely available public database, intended as a resource for researchers studying the immune response to SARS-CoV-2, is where the repertoires were released. Samples came from the ongoing ImmuneRACE study (first 160 participants) plus 1,254 subjects from 6 global collaborators. Sample metadata almost always included a de-identified subject ID, COVID-19 status, age in years and sex. Where HLA class I and class II types were available, the types were taken from metadata supplied by the sample provider, not from assay-based typing.

The immunoSEQ Assay, a bias-controlled multiplex PCR, was used to amplify TCRbeta CDR3 regions from genomic DNA. Under the source paper's analysis protocol: The number of nucleated cells in each sample was estimated from the amplification of reference gene primers within the assay. To quantify the absolute abundance of each unique TCRbeta CDR3 rearrangement, sequence reads were collapsed and filtered. For each sample, productive Simpson clonality was calculated by taking the square root of Simpson's diversity index across productive rearrangements. Not all clones reach the TCRdb copy of this immuneACCESS table, which keeps in-frame sequences only. Checked studies attribute under half of the gap to unresolved V genes and leave the rest unexplained. The D gene and trimming were derived from the DNA, and the V and J assignments and clone size from that table. This sample is represented by 230,000 or so clones; about four fifths of them were singletons. 4.4% of the sample goes to the ten largest clones.

V is cut by 3 bases and J by 7 bases, and the space between the germline ends is 13 bases. CDR1 SGDLS and CDR2 YYNGEE are derived from the germline V gene. The CDR3 measures 13 amino acids from cysteine to phenylalanine. Only CDR3 DNA is held: 39 bases, read in frame from base 1. Each collaborating institution followed its own protocols to collect whole blood in K2EDTA tubes. For TCRbeta analysis, collaborators shipped samples in one of three forms: frozen whole blood, isolated PBMCs, or DNA extracted from either of those sample types. Comments on this clone: What antigen it recognizes has not been identified. Per-nucleotide qualities are absent, and no much larger clonotype sits a single base away.

Broad study findings and their caveats: The amount of clinical and demographic metadata varied by source and participant and was provided uncurated.

The sequenced material came from peripheral blood. The receptor was isolated from a man over 45 with active or convalescent COVID-19. The rearrangement combines TRBV9 with TRBJ1-1, with no confidently assigned D gene. The CDR3 has the sequence CASSESVVGEAFF. The DNA sequence follows: TGTGCCAGCAGCGAGTCGGTGGTCGGTGAAGCTTTCTTT.